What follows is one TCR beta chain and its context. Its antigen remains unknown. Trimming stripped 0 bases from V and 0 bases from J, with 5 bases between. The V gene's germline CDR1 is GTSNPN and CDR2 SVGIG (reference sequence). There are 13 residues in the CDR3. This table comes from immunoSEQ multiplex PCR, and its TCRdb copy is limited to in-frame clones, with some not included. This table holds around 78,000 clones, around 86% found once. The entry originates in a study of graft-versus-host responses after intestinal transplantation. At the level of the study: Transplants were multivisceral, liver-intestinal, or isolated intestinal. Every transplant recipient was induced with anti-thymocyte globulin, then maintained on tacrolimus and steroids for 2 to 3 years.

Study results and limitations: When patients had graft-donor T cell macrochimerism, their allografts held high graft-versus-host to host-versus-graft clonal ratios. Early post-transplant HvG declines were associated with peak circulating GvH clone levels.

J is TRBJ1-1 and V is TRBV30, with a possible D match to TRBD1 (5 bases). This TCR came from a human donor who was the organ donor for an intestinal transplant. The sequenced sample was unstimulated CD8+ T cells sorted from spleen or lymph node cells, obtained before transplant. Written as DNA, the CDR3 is TGTGCCTGGAGTGTAGGGGTGAACACTGAAGCTTTCTTT. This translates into CAWSVGVNTEAFF.